What follows describes a single T cell receptor (beta chain). Antigen unknown. Mouse gene names and germline throughout. With the read ending 4 residues before the CDR3 end, the germline J gene is used to fill in that end. This sample is part of a study of CD8+ T cells in alopecia areata. For the study at large: Graft recipients were approximately 6-11-week-old female C3H/HeJ mice, and donor skin originated from roughly 6-13-month-old C3H/HeJ mice with spontaneous alopecia. General study points: Researchers report lesional scalp, most notably alopecia totalis/universalis, outstripped normal scalp in clonality. Patients displayed less clarity in TCR sharing than mice, a finding possibly related to HLA.

Extraction of RNA preceded its reverse transcription into cDNA, which served as the sequencing template. Produced via immunoSEQ multiplex PCR; TCRdb's table is partial and in-frame only. Sampling found some 120,000 clones, none seen once. Germline loops: CDR1 NSHNY, CDR2 SYGAGN. V dropped 1 base and J dropped 3; count of bases not matched to a gene: 4. The length of the CDR3 is 14 residues. The source material was lesional skin. The gene calls are TRBV13-1 and TRBJ2-7; 7 bases align to TRBD1. This TCR was sampled from a C3H/HeJ mouse with alopecia areata. Mice of this strain are of MHC haplotype H2-k. CDR3 region: CASSDLGQSYEQYF. Incomplete CDR3 DNA: TGTGCCAGCAGTGATTTGGGACAGAGCTAT.